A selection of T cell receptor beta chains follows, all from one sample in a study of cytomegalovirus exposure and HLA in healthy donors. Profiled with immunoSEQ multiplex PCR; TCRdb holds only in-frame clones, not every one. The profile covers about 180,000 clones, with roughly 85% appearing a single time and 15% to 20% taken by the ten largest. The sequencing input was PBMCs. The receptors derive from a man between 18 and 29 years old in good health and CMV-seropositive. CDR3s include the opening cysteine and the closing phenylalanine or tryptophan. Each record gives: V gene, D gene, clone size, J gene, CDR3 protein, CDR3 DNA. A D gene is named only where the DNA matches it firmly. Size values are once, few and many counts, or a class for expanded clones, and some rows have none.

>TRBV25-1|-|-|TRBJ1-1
CASSERAGGTEAFF
TGTGCCAGCAGTGAAAGAGCCGGAGGGACTGAAGCTTTCTTT
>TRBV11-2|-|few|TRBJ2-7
CASSRGGDEQYF
TGTGCCAGCAGCCGAGGGGGGGACGAGCAGTACTTC
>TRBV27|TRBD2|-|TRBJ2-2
CASSSGTSGGELFF
TGTGCCAGCAGTTCGGGGACTAGCGGCGGGGAGCTGTTTTTT
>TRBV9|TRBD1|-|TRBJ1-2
CASSVGQGFTGGRYGYTF
TGTGCCAGCAGCGTAGGGCAGGGGTTTACAGGGGGCCGCTATGGCTACACCTTC
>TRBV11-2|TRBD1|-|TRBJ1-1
CASSLGHRGDPNTEAFF
TGTGCCAGCAGCTTAGGCCACAGGGGAGATCCGAACACTGAAGCTTTCTTT
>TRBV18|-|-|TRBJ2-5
CASSPSSDRETQYF
TGTGCCAGCTCACCGTCTAGCGACAGAGAGACCCAGTACTTC
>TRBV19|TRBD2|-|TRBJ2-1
CASSIVAGGGEQFF
TGTGCCAGTAGTATCGTAGCGGGAGGGGGTGAGCAGTTCTTC
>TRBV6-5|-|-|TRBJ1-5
CASSYGGGGQPQHF
TGTGCCAGCAGTTACGGGGGCGGGGGTCAGCCCCAGCATTTT
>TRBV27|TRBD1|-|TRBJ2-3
CASSGQGTDTQYF
TGTGCCAGCAGTGGACAGGGGACAGATACGCAGTATTTT
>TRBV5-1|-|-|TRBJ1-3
CASSPDPGNTIYF
TGCGCCAGCAGCCCGGACCCGGGGAACACCATATATTTT
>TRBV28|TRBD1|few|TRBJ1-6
CASSDRDRVSSPLHF
TGTGCCAGCAGTGATCGGGACAGGGTGAGTTCACCCCTCCACTTT
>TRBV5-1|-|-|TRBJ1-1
CASKEVNTEAFF
TGCGCCAGCAAGGAGGTGAACACTGAAGCTTTCTTT
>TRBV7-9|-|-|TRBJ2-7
CASSPSTAEEQYF
TGTGCCAGCAGCCCAAGTACAGCTGAGGAGCAGTACTTC
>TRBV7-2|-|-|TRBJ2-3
CASSLAGEPKQYF
TGTGCCAGCAGCTTAGCAGGGGAACCTAAGCAGTATTTT
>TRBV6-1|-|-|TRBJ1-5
CASSEGGRGGNQPQHF
TGTGCCAGCAGTGAAGGGGGCAGGGGCGGCAATCAGCCCCAGCATTTT
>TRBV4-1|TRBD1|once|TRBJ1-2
CASSQGGGQVGRSGYTF
TGCGCCAGCAGCCAAGGAGGGGGACAGGTGGGGCGGAGTGGCTACACCTTC
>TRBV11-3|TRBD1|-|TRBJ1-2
CASSSKPTGAEGYTF
TGTGCCAGCAGCTCTAAGCCGACAGGGGCGGAAGGCTACACCTTC
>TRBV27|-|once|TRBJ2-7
CASSFIKKLTDYEQYF
TGTGCCAGCAGTTTTATCAAAAAACTGACAGACTACGAGCAGTACTTC
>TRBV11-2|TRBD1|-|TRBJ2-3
CASSLERGRGRKDTQYF
TGTGCCAGCAGCTTAGAGAGGGGCAGGGGGCGGAAAGATACGCAGTATTTT
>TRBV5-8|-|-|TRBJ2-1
CASSRDSHEQFF
TGTGCCAGCAGCCGGGACTCCCATGAGCAGTTCTTC
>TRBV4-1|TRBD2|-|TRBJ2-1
CASSPSAGGYNEQFF
TGCGCCAGCAGCCCATCAGCGGGGGGGTACAATGAGCAGTTCTTC